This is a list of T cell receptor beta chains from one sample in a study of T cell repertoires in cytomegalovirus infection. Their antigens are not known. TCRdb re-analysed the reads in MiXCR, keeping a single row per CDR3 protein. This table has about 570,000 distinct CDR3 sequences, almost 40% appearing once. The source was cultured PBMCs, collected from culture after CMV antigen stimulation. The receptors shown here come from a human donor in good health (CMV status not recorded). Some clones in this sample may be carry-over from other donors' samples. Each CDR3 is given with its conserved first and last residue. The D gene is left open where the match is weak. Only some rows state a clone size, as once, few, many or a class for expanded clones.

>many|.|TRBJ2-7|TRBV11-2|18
TGTGCCAGCAGCTTGACAGTCGTCGAGGGACTGCATCTCTACGAGCAGTACTTC
CASSLTVVEGLHLYEQYF
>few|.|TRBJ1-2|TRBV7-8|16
TGTGCCAGCAGCCTCCGAGTACTTGACAGAGAGAACGGCTACACCTTC
CASSLRVLDRENGYTF
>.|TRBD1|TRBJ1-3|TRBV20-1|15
TGCAGTGCTGGGGGGGGACAGGGGGATGGAAACACCATATATTTT
CSAGGGQGDGNTIYF
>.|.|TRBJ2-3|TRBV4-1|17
TGCGCCAGCAGCCGCATACCCAATGGGGGCCCCACAGATACGCAGTATTTT
CASSRIPNGGPTDTQYF
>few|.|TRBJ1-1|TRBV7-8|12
TGTGCCAGCAGCGCAGGGGACAAAGAAGCTTTCTTT
CASSAGDKEAFF
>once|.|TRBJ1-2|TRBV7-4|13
TGTGCCAGCAGCTTGGGGACCCAGAAGGGCTACACCTTC
CASSLGTQKGYTF
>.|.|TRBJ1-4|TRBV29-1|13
TGCGGATGTAGGAGGGGGAAGAGTGAAAAACTGTTTTTT
CGCRRGKSEKLFF
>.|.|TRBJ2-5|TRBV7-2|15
TGTGCCAGCAGCAACGGGGGAGGAAGGGGGTGGACCCAGTACTTC
CASSNGGGRGWTQYF
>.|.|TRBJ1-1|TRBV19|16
TGTGCCAGTAGTATAGGAGTCAGGGCCTGGGACACTGAAGCTTTCTTT
CASSIGVRAWDTEAFF
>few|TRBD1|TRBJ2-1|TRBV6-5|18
TGTGCCAGCAGGCCGGGACAGGGGGATTTCGGGCCCTACAATGAGCAGTTCTTC
CASRPGQGDFGPYNEQFF
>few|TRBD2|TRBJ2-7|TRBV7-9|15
TGTGCCAGCAGCTTAGGGACTAGCCTAGGCTACGAGCAGTACTTC
CASSLGTSLGYEQYF
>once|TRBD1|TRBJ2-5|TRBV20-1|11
TGCAGTGCAAGGACAGGAAAGACCCAGTACTTC
CSARTGKTQYF
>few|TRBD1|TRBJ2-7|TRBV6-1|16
TGTGCCAGCAGCGCAGCCGAGACAGGGGGATCCTACGAGCAGTACTTC
CASSAAETGGSYEQYF
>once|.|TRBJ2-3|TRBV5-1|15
TGCGCCAGCAGCGGGGGGCAGGGGAGTGGAGATACGCAGTATTTT
CASSGGQGSGDTQYF
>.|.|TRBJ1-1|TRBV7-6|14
TGTGCCAGCAGCTTAGGGGAAGTGAACACTGAAGCTTTCTTT
CASSLGEVNTEAFF
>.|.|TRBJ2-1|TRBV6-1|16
TGTGCCAGCAGTGAAGCGGGCAGCTTACCCTACAATGAGCAGTTCTTC
CASSEAGSLPYNEQFF
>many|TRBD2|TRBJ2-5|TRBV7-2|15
TGTGCCAGCAGCCCTCAGCGGGGGGGCGGAGAGACCCAGTACTTC
CASSPQRGGGETQYF
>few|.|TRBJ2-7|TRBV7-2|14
TGTGCCAGCAGCCCAGGGGCGCGCTCCTACGAGCAGTACTTC
CASSPGARSYEQYF
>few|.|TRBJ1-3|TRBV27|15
TGTGCCAGCAGTTTTACGGGACACTCTGGAAACACCATATATTTT
CASSFTGHSGNTIYF
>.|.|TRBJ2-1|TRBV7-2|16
TGTGCCAGCAGCGCCTTCGGGGCGGGTTCCTACAATGAGCAGTTCTTC
CASSAFGAGSYNEQFF
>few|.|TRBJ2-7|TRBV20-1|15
TGCAGTGCTAGAGATGGTGGTAGCGGTTCCTACGAGCAGTACTTC
CSARDGGSGSYEQYF
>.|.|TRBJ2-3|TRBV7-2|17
TGTGCCAGCAGAGCCCGTGGGGGGCGACTCGCCACAGATACGCAGTATTTT
CASRARGGRLATDTQYF
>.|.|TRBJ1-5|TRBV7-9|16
TGTGCCAGCAGCCAAAGCTCGCTTATTAGCAATCAGCCCCAGCATTTT
CASSQSSLISNQPQHF
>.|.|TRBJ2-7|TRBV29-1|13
TGCAGCGTTGTTGGACAGACTTCCTACGAGCAGTACTTC
CSVVGQTSYEQYF
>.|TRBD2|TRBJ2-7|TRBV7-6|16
TGTGCCAGCACCCCGCTAGCGGGAGTTAATTCCTACGAGCAGTACTTC
CASTPLAGVNSYEQYF
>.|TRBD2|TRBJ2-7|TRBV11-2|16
TGTGCCAGCAGCCTTTGGGTGGGACTAGCGGGCCAGCAGCAGTACTTC
CASSLWVGLAGQQQYF
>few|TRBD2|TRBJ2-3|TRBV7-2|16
TGTGCCAGCAGCTTTAGAGCGGGGTCGGGCACAGATACGCAGTATTTT
CASSFRAGSGTDTQYF
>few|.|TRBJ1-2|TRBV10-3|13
TGTGCCATCAGTGAGGACAGCAACTATGGCTACACCTTC
CAISEDSNYGYTF
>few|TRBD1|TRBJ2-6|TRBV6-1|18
TGTGCCAGCAGTCCCCGGATGGGACAGGGGACTGGGGCCAACGTCCTGACTTTC
CASSPRMGQGTGANVLTF
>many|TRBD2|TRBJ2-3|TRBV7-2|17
TGTGCCAGCAGCTTAATCTTTAGCGGGAGGCAATCAGATACGCAGTATTTT
CASSLIFSGRQSDTQYF
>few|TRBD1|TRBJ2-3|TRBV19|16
TGTGCCAGTAGTACGGGGACAGCGTATCGGGCAGATACGCAGTATTTT
CASSTGTAYRADTQYF